The T cell receptor (beta chain) under discussion was sequenced for a study of molecular identifiers for immune sequencing clone quantification. For the study at large: RNA from approximately 20,000 or 98,000 naive CD8 cells was split five ways in replicates, with four sequenced.

Sorted naive CD8 T cells were those defined as CD8+CD4-CCR7+CD45RA+. The germline CDR1 and CDR2 sequences are MNHEY and SVGEGT. The length of the CDR3 is 13 residues. V lost 8 bases, J lost 2 bases, and 10 bases lay in between. TCRdb re-derived calls from the PCR reads in MiXCR, one entry per CDR3 protein. This sample has over 8,000 distinct CDR3 sequences, with 15% to 20% found just once. This clonotype came up many times. Sequencing was carried out using naive CD8+ T cells from blood, with Jurkat cell RNA spiked in. The subset: FACS-sorted CD8+CD4-CCR7+CD45RA+ naive T cells. The chain has TRBV6-2 or TRBV6-3 and TRBJ2-1; D unclear. This TCR derives from a human donor in good health. Some libraries in this study had Jurkat cell RNA spiked in. CDR3 loop: CASSKGAYNEQFF. The CDR3 region has the DNA TGTGCCAGCTCTAAGGGTGCCTACAATGAGCAGTTCTTC.